Below, 21 T cell receptor beta chains from the same sample are listed, as sequenced in a study of T cell responses to AZD1222 COVID-19 vaccine. Sequencing was performed with immunoSEQ multiplex PCR; in TCRdb, only in-frame clones are kept and a portion is missing. The sample comprises approximately 180,000 clones, approximately 90% of which are singletons, and 2.6% rests with the top ten. Source: peripheral blood, taken on day 0 of AZD1222 vaccination. These TCRs come from an adult in good health.

The V gene is TRBV14, the J gene TRBJ2-1; 9 bases fit TRBD2. With V trimmed by 1 base and J by 7 bases, 11 bases remained unmatched. The CDR3 has 17 amino acids. CDR1 and CDR2 (germline): SGHDN, FVKESK. The CDR3 nucleotides are TGTGCCAGCAGCCAAGTTATTATCCTAGCGGGAATGAATGAGCAGTTCTTC. Its protein is CASSQVIILAGMNEQFF.

This clone was picked up one time. This chain connects TRBV12-3 or TRBV12-4 to TRBJ1-2; D is unclear. Trimming removed 0 bases from V and 5 bases from J, with 7 bases in between. The CDR3 has 13 amino acids. The CDR3 nucleotides read TGTGCCAGCAGTTTAGCGCCCTGGTATGGCTACACCTTC. Translated: CASSLAPWYGYTF.

The table lists this clone with a count of one. The chain's CDR3 is CASSQDLIVGAGNDEQFF. The CDR3 bases are TGTGCCAGCAGCCAAGATCTTATTGTCGGCGCGGGAAACGATGAGCAGTTCTTC. J is TRBJ2-1 and V is TRBV14, with TRBD2 as a possible D gene (6 bases). Germline CDR1 is SGHDN and CDR2 is FVKESK. Trimming pared 0 bases from V and 8 bases from J, leaving 23 bases between. The length of the CDR3 is 18 residues.

The chain carries TRBV7-8 and TRBJ1-2, with a weak D call TRBD1 (6 bases). The CDR3 has 16 residues. V lost 4 bases, J lost 8 bases, and 23 bases lay in between. Germline CDR1 and CDR2: SGHVS and FQNEAQ. For the CDR3, the DNA is TGTGCCAGCAGCTACCGCCGGGGGTACAGGGCGGGAGGCTACACCTTC. Encoded protein: CASSYRRGYRAGGYTF. The entire variable domain, with the rest obtained from reference TRBV7-8 and TRBJ1-2, is as follows: GAGVSQSPRYKVAKRGQDVALRCDPISGHVSLFWYQQALGQGPEFLTYFQNEAQLDKSGLPSDRFFAERPEGSVSTLKIQRTQQEDSAVYLCASSYRRGYRAGGYTFGSGTRLTVV.

The CDR3 nucleotides are TGCGCCAGCAGGGCCGGGTCCCCCTACGAGCAGTACTTC. Residues: CASRAGSPYEQYF. The chain uses TRBV10-2 and TRBJ2-7; the D is unclear. This CDR3 region has 13 residues. V was pared by 6 bases and J by 2 bases, with 11 bases between. Germline V gene lookup returns CDR1 WSHSY and CDR2 SAAADI.

In its sample, this clone was seen a few times. The V gene is TRBV2, the J gene TRBJ2-2, with D perhaps TRBD1 (5 bases). CDR1 is SNHLY, CDR2 FYNNEI, per germline. Trimming stripped 4 bases from V and 7 bases from J, with 13 bases between. The CDR3 runs 14 residues. For the CDR3, the DNA is TGTGCCAGCAGTGGACAGAACAATTTCGGGGAGCTGTTTTTT. It encodes CASSGQNNFGELFF.

This sequence joins TRBV11-2 and TRBJ1-1; 7 bases are shared with TRBD1. The CDR3 contains 14 residues. CDR1 and CDR2 from the germline V gene are SGHAT and FQNNGV. Trimming took 2 bases from V and 4 from J; bases not matched to a gene: 4. DNA of the CDR3: TGTGCCAGCAGCTTATATAGGGGGCCCACTGAAGCTTTCTTT. This codes for CASSLYRGPTEAFF.

The rearrangement joins TRBV2 to TRBJ2-3; 7 nucleotides agree with TRBD2. J lost 2 bases, V lost 6 bases, and 5 bases had no gene match. This CDR3 contains 14 residues. Germline CDR1 and CDR2: SNHLY and FYNNEI. The CDR3 is CASRTTSVTDTQYF. In DNA form, the CDR3 reads TGTGCCAGCAGGACCACTAGCGTCACAGATACGCAGTATTTT.

This chain links TRBV28 with TRBJ2-5; either TRBD1 or TRBD2 may fit D (5 bases each). V was cut by 5 bases and J by 4 bases, with 11 bases left in between. From germline, CDR1 is MDHEN and CDR2 SYDVKM. This CDR3 has 13 amino acids. CDR3 residues: CASSEGSRETQYF. CDR3 DNA: TGTGCCAGCAGTGAGGGGTCGCGAGAGACCCAGTACTTC. Together with reference TRBV28 and TRBJ2-5, the CDR3 gives the full variable domain: DVKVTQSSRYLVKRTGEKVFLECVQDMDHENMFWYRQDPGLGLRLIYFSYDVKMKEKGDIPEGYSVSREKKERFSLILESASTNQTSMYLCASSEGSRETQYFGPGTRLLVL.

The chain uses TRBV30 and TRBJ2-7; either TRBD1 or TRBD2 may fit D (5 bases each). The V end lost 8 bases, the J end lost 4 bases, and 18 bases lay between the germline ends. This CDR3 contains 13 residues. Germline V gives CDR1 GTSNPN, CDR2 SVGIG (reference sequence). The CDR3 loop is CAGVGDRSYEQYF. The DNA of the CDR3 is TGTGCCGGCGTCGGGGACCGATCATACGAGCAGTACTTC.

The chain combines TRBV7-9 with TRBJ1-5; D ambiguous. This CDR3 region has 12 residues. Germline lookup yields CDR1 SEHNR and CDR2 FQNEAQ (reference sequence). V lost 4 bases, J lost 3 bases, and 4 bases lay in between. The DNA of the CDR3 is TGTGCCAGCAGCTCCCCCAATCAGCCCCAGCATTTT. This codes for CASSSPNQPQHF. The variable domain in full, with the rest retrieved from reference TRBV7-9 and TRBJ1-5, is DTGVSQNPRHKITKRGQNVTFRCDPISEHNRLYWYRQTLGQGPEFLTYFQNEAQLEKSRLLSDRFSAERPKGSFSTLEIQRTEQGDSAMYLCASSSPNQPQHFGDGTRLSIL.

The chain joins TRBV9 to TRBJ2-7; the D gene is possibly TRBD2 (6 bases). Per germline, CDR1 SGDLS and CDR2 YYNGEE. V lost 0 bases, J lost 0 bases, and 13 bases lay in between. The CDR3 is 16 amino acids. CDR3 residues: CASSVDVAATSYEQYF. Here the CDR3 DNA reads TGTGCCAGCAGCGTAGATGTAGCGGCCACCTCCTACGAGCAGTACTTC.

This chain uses TRBV7-2 with TRBJ2-7; the match to TRBD2 covers 13 bases. The CDR3 has 15 amino acids. Looked up from germline, CDR1 is SGHTA and CDR2 is FQGNSA. Trimming cost V 5 bases and J 9 bases; bases outside gene matches: 10. The CDR3 DNA is TGTGCCAGCAGCCCGAGGACTAGCGGGAGTTTCCGGCAGTACTTC. This gives the protein CASSPRTSGSFRQYF.

The rearrangement joins TRBV28 to TRBJ1-5; 7 bases are a match to TRBD1. The junction had 7 bases not matched to a gene; V was cut back by 6 bases and J by 5 bases. This CDR3 is 14 amino acids long. From germline, CDR1 is MDHEN and CDR2 SYDVKM. The CDR3 is CASSGTVADQPQHF. Here the CDR3 DNA reads TGTGCCAGCAGCGGGACAGTCGCTGATCAGCCCCAGCATTTT. Full variable domain (missing parts from reference TRBV28 and TRBJ1-5): DVKVTQSSRYLVKRTGEKVFLECVQDMDHENMFWYRQDPGLGLRLIYFSYDVKMKEKGDIPEGYSVSREKKERFSLILESASTNQTSMYLCASSGTVADQPQHFGDGTRLSIL.

The chain employs TRBV28 and TRBJ1-3; a weak D match, TRBD1 (6 bases). Germline V CDR1 and CDR2: MDHEN, SYDVKM. The CDR3 is 19 amino acids. Trimming left V 4 bases short and J 4 bases short, with 26 bases between. CDR3 sequence: CASSSPLGGHPTGGNTIYF. The CDR3 bases are TGTGCCAGCAGTTCGCCTCTGGGGGGACACCCAACCGGGGGAAACACCATATATTTT.

V usage is TRBV28 and J usage is TRBJ2-3, with D possibly matching TRBD1 (6 bases). Germline lookup yields CDR1 MDHEN and CDR2 SYDVKM. V was cut by 10 bases and J by 2 bases, with 19 bases left in between. The CDR3 is 15 amino acids. CDR3 in DNA: TGTGCCACTACCTTCGTGACAGGCCCCACAGATACGCAGTATTTT. Translation gives CATTFVTGPTDTQYF. The variable domain in full, completed from reference TRBV28 and TRBJ2-3, reads DVKVTQSSRYLVKRTGEKVFLECVQDMDHENMFWYRQDPGLGLRLIYFSYDVKMKEKGDIPEGYSVSREKKERFSLILESASTNQTSMYLCATTFVTGPTDTQYFGPGTRLTVL.

The rearrangement uses TRBV10-3 and TRBJ1-1; D is perhaps TRBD1 (5 bases). Germline assignment: CDR1 ENHRY and CDR2 SYGVKD. The CDR3 has 14 residues. Trimming cost V 2 bases and J 11 bases, with 18 bases left between them. The CDR3 spells CAISEGGTATGAFF. DNA of the CDR3: TGTGCCATCAGTGAGGGGGGTACAGCCACTGGGGCTTTCTTT.

The chain links TRBV19 to TRBJ1-1, with D tentatively TRBD1 (6 bases). This CDR3 region has 14 residues. CDR1 is LNHDA and CDR2 is SQIVND in the germline V gene (reference sequence). Trimming took off 4 bases at V and 5 bases at J, with 14 bases between the two ends. CDR3 residues: CASSNAQGKTEAFF. In DNA, the CDR3 is TGTGCCAGTAGTAACGCACAGGGTAAAACTGAAGCTTTCTTT.

The V and J genes are TRBV6-6 and TRBJ2-7; TRBD1 matches at 9 bases. With 5 bases clipped from V and 4 bases from J, the junction kept 6 bases outside the gene matches. The CDR3 consists of 14 residues. Germline V gene sequence: CDR1 MNHNY, CDR2 SVGAGI (reference sequence). The chain's CDR3 is CASSSTGGGYEQYF. CDR3 coding DNA: TGTGCCAGCAGTAGTACAGGGGGCGGGTACGAGCAGTACTTC.

The chain links TRBV4-2 to TRBJ2-7; D remains ambiguous. Germline loops: CDR1 LGHNA, CDR2 YNFKEQ. V was shortened by 2 bases and J by 2 bases, with 10 bases between the two germline ends. This CDR3 comprises 14 residues. The CDR3 is CASSQNNRAYEQYF. The CDR3 DNA reads TGTGCCAGCAGCCAAAATAATCGAGCCTACGAGCAGTACTTC.

This chain joins TRBV5-6 and TRBJ1-5; possibly TRBD1 for D (5 bases). Trimming left V 4 bases short and J 4 bases short, with 21 bases between. Germline V gives CDR1 SGHDT, CDR2 YYEEEE. This CDR3 region has 17 residues. CDR3 sequence: CASSRGRAGGRNQPQHF. The CDR3 DNA follows: TGTGCCAGCAGCAGGGGTCGGGCAGGCGGGAGGAATCAGCCCCAGCATTTT.